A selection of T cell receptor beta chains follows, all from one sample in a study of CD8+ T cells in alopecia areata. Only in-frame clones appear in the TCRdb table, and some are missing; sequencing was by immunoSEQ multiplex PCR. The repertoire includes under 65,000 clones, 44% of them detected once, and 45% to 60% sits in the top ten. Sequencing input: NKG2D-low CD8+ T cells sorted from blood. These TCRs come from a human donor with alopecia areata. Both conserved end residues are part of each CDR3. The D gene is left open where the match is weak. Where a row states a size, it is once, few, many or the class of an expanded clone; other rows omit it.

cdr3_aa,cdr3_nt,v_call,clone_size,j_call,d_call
CASIGDNEQFF,TGTGCCAGCATCGGGGACAATGAGCAGTTCTTC,TRBV7-9,.,TRBJ2-1,.
CSVELRGREQYF,TGCAGCGTTGAATTAAGGGGTCGGGAGCAGTACTTC,TRBV29-1,.,TRBJ2-7,.
CASSYGEINIQYF,TGTGCCAGCAGCTATGGGGAGATAAACATTCAGTACTTC,TRBV5-4,.,TRBJ2-4,.
CASSISGKDEQFF,TGTGCCAGCAGTATAAGCGGGAAGGATGAGCAGTTCTTC,TRBV27,.,TRBJ2-1,TRBD2
CASSESGAGGAPTDTQYF,TGTGCCAGCAGTGAATCCGGAGCGGGAGGGGCGCCCACAGATACGCAGTATTTT,TRBV2,.,TRBJ2-3,TRBD2
CGGEAGYSYTF,TGCGGGGGAGAGGCAGGGTATAGCTACACCTTC,TRBV20-1,once,TRBJ1-2,.
CASSPGQGPSAFF,TGTGCCAGCAGCCCCGGACAGGGACCGTCCGCTTTCTTT,TRBV13,.,TRBJ1-1,TRBD1
CSVGRTGTYEQYF,TGCAGCGTTGGAAGGACAGGGACCTACGAGCAGTACTTC,TRBV29-1,few,TRBJ2-7,TRBD1
CATSSEPGQGIAEQYF,TGTGCCACCAGCTCAGAACCGGGACAGGGTATTGCCGAGCAGTACTTC,TRBV15,once,TRBJ2-7,TRBD1
CASSLNREGLEVDF,TGTGCCAGCAGCCTCAACCGGGAAGGACTAGAGGTTGACTTC,TRBV7-9,.,TRBJ2-5,TRBD2
CASSPKTGYEQYF,TGTGCCAGCAGCCCGAAGACGGGCTACGAGCAGTACTTC,TRBV9,.,TRBJ2-7,.
CASSIGLAYEQYF,TGTGCCAGCAGCATAGGACTAGCCTACGAGCAGTACTTC,TRBV5-4,.,TRBJ2-7,TRBD2
CAHPRGTGGLDEQFF,TGTGCCCACCCACGGGGAACAGGAGGTCTGGATGAGCAGTTCTTC,TRBV2,.,TRBJ2-1,.
CASSLSSGSRYEQYF,TGTGCCAGCAGCTTATCTTCGGGGTCACGCTACGAGCAGTACTTC,TRBV7-9,.,TRBJ2-7,.
CASSLAGSDYGYTF,TGTGCCAGCAGCTTGGCTGGATCGGACTATGGCTACACCTTC,TRBV5-4,few,TRBJ1-2,.
CASSLRGYMNTEAFF,TGTGCCAGCAGCCTTAGGGGCTATATGAACACTGAAGCTTTCTTT,TRBV28,.,TRBJ1-1,.
CSVEGSRELFF,TGCAGCGTTGAAGGTTCTAGGGAGCTGTTTTTT,TRBV29-1,few,TRBJ2-2,.
CASSQESTSAYEQYF,TGCGCCAGCAGCCAAGAATCGACTAGCGCCTACGAGCAGTACTTC,TRBV4-3,.,TRBJ2-7,TRBD2
CASSQGQGDTIYF,TGTGCCAGCAGCCAAGGACAGGGAGACACCATATATTTT,TRBV9,.,TRBJ1-3,TRBD1
CSAKTGPTYEQYF,TGCAGCGCTAAGACAGGGCCGACCTACGAGCAGTACTTC,TRBV29-1,few,TRBJ2-7,TRBD1
CASSQALGVGETQYF,TGCGCCAGCAGCCAAGCGCTAGGGGTGGGAGAGACCCAGTACTTC,TRBV4-3,.,TRBJ2-5,.
CASSYSRGNEQYF,TGTGCCAGCAGTTACTCGCGAGGGAACGAGCAGTACTTC,TRBV6-5,.,TRBJ2-7,.
CASRMPKGGADTQYF,TGTGCCAGCAGAATGCCGAAGGGAGGCGCAGATACGCAGTATTTT,TRBV4-2,.,TRBJ2-3,.
CSVELAGAGNTIYF,TGCAGCGTTGAACTCGCTGGAGCTGGAAACACCATATATTTT,TRBV29-1,.,TRBJ1-3,.
CASGLPRKEYNEQFF,TGTGCTAGTGGTCTCCCCCGTAAGGAGTACAATGAGCAGTTCTTC,TRBV12-5,.,TRBJ2-1,.
CASSPPSNEQFF,TGTGCCAGCAGCCCCCCGAGTAATGAGCAGTTCTTC,TRBV7-9,few,TRBJ2-1,.
CASSLGGANGELFF,TGTGCCAGCAGTTTAGGGGGGGCAAACGGGGAGCTGTTTTTT,TRBV28,few,TRBJ2-2,.
CASSFGTGGGYTF,TGTGCCAGCAGCTTCGGGACAGGGGGTGGCTACACCTTC,TRBV7-2,few,TRBJ1-2,TRBD1
CASSESHFPPDTQYF,TGTGCCAGCAGTGAGTCCCACTTCCCTCCAGATACGCAGTATTTT,TRBV25-1,.,TRBJ2-3,.